The 14 T cell receptor beta chains given below trace back to one sample, sequenced in a study of T cell repertoires in cytomegalovirus infection (dated by TCRdb to the late 2010s). Sequencing relied on an Illumina HiSeq 1500. Through fastp at Q25 and MiXCR, TCRdb rebuilt clones from the public reads, retaining in-frame beta chains. Each entry is one CDR3 protein sequence, shown with its most common DNA and genes. For this sample there are approximately 490,000 distinct CDR3 sequences; approximately 10% appear just once. Of the sample, roughly 10% is held by the ten largest clones. Sequencing used PBMCs. Receptors were obtained from a human donor in good health (CMV status not recorded). Some clones in this sample may be carry-over from other donors' samples.

This clonotype occurred many times. V gene TRBV20-1 combines with J gene TRBJ2-6; D is possibly TRBD2 (5 bases). V lost 1 base to trimming and J lost 3 bases, with 16 bases between them. CDR1 is DFQATT, CDR2 SNEGSKA, per germline (reference sequence). The CDR3 length is 17 residues. This CDR3 reads CSARVIRGLGGANVLTF. The CDR3 nucleotides are TGCAGTGCTAGAGTTATACGAGGGTTAGGTGGGGCCAACGTCCTGACTTTC.

This clonotype was seen a few times. CDR3 in DNA: TGCAGTGCCGAGCTGGGACTAGCAAGTGAGCAGTTCTTC. It codes for CSAELGLASEQFF. This rearrangement joins TRBV20-1 to TRBJ2-1; 9 bases align to TRBD2. Trimming at V came to 6 bases and at J to 9 bases, leaving 9 bases not matched to a gene. This CDR3 has 13 residues. Germline V gives CDR1 DFQATT, CDR2 SNEGSKA (reference sequence).

In this sample, this clonotype turned up many times. This sequence joins TRBV29-1 and TRBJ1-5; D might be TRBD1 (6 bases). Germline CDR1 reads SQVTM; CDR2 reads ANQGSEA. This CDR3 has 14 residues. V dropped 3 bases and J dropped 2 bases, with 11 bases sitting between them. CDR3 sequence: CSVEVRGGNQPQHF. For the CDR3, the DNA is TGCAGCGTTGAGGTCAGGGGTGGCAATCAGCCCCAGCATTTT.

This clonotype was seen repeatedly, ten times or more. The chain links TRBV10-3 to TRBJ1-1; 8 nucleotides line up with TRBD1. Per germline, CDR1 ENHRY and CDR2 SYGVKD. J was trimmed by 1 base and V by 6 bases; bases with no gene match: 4. The CDR3 loop spans 14 amino acids. Written as DNA, the CDR3 is TGTGCCATCAGCCGGGACAGGAAGAACACTGAAGCTTTCTTT. Translating it yields CAISRDRKNTEAFF.

A few counts support this clonotype. V usage is TRBV9 and J usage is TRBJ2-5, with 8 bases aligning to TRBD1. Unmatched junction bases numbered 14, after V lost 0 bases and J lost 1 base. The length of the CDR3 is 19 residues. The V gene's germline CDR1 is SGDLS and CDR2 YYNGEE. Here the CDR3 DNA reads TGTGCCAGCAGCGTAGCTCCCCTAGGACAGGGTACCATCCAAGAGACCCAGTACTTC. As protein: CASSVAPLGQGTIQETQYF.

The chain couples TRBV5-4 to TRBJ2-3, with 7 bases that match TRBD2. The CDR3 contains 15 residues. Germline trimming cut 2 bases from V and 2 bases from J; bases unmatched to any gene: 5. Germline CDR1 reads SGHNT; CDR2 reads YYREEE (reference sequence). The CDR3: CASSLSRGTTDTQYF. The DNA for the CDR3 is TGTGCCAGCAGCTTATCGCGGGGGACCACAGATACGCAGTATTTT.

The J gene is TRBJ2-7, the V gene TRBV5-1, with 10 bases aligning to TRBD2. V dropped 8 bases and J dropped 4; count of bases not matched to a gene: 6. The CDR3 runs 13 residues. The germline V gene encodes CDR1 SGHRS and CDR2 YFSETQ. CDR3 sequence: CARGTSEGYEQYF. In DNA form, the CDR3 reads TGCGCCAGGGGGACTAGCGAAGGTTACGAGCAGTACTTC.

This clonotype has ten or more counts. The V gene is TRBV5-6, the J gene TRBJ2-1; D gene ambiguous. CDR3 length: 13 residues. Germline values: CDR1 SGHDT, CDR2 YYEEEE. V was trimmed by 5 bases and J by 5 bases, leaving 11 bases between them. For the CDR3, the DNA is TGTGCCAGCAGATCGAGACACGACAATGAGCAGTTCTTC. It yields the protein CASRSRHDNEQFF.

This clonotype was found many times. This chain links TRBV4-2 with TRBJ2-2, with 8 bases that match TRBD2. The length of the CDR3 is 18 residues. V was clipped by 0 bases and J by 3 bases; unmatched bases: 9. From germline, CDR1 is LGHNA and CDR2 YNFKEQ. CDR3 in DNA: TGTGCCAGCAGCCAAGAAAGGAAGGTAGCGGGATACACCGGGGAGCTGTTTTTT. This codes for CASSQERKVAGYTGELFF.

This clonotype was detected many times. The J gene is TRBJ2-7, the V gene TRBV7-2; a weak D match, TRBD1 (6 bases). Germline CDR1 and CDR2: SGHTA and FQGNSA. The V end was cut by 4 bases, the J end by 3 bases, with 16 bases between. The CDR3 has 15 residues. The DNA of the CDR3 is TGTGCCAGCAGCTCCGCCGGGACACCAGTCTACGAGCAGTACTTC. Protein: CASSSAGTPVYEQYF.

This clonotype appeared many times. The J gene is TRBJ2-2, the V gene TRBV11-2; possibly TRBD2 for D (7 bases). Germline-derived CDR1 and CDR2 are SGHAT and FQNNGV. The CDR3 has 16 amino acids. Trimming removed 5 bases at V and 4 bases at J, with 17 bases between. The CDR3 DNA is TGTGCCAGCAGCCGTAGGGGGAGGGCCAGCACCGGGGAGCTGTTTTTT. It yields the protein CASSRRGRASTGELFF.

The chain combines TRBV5-1 with TRBJ2-7, with D tentatively TRBD1 (5 bases). Germline V gene data show CDR1 as SGHRS and CDR2 as YFSETQ. V lost 4 bases and J lost 2, with 16 bases in between. This CDR3 has 15 amino acids. The CDR3 here is CASSLGAGRTYEQYF. CDR3 nucleotides: TGCGCCAGCAGCCTGGGTGCAGGGCGAACCTACGAGCAGTACTTC.

The CDR3 spells CATSRGRAGGDTQYF. CDR3 DNA sequence: TGTGCCACCAGCAGAGGCAGGGCCGGGGGAGATACGCAGTATTTT. The chain has TRBV15 and TRBJ2-3, with D possibly matching TRBD2 (6 bases). The CDR3 covers 15 residues. V was pared by 1 base and J by 5 bases, with 13 bases between. Germline values: CDR1 LNHNV, CDR2 YYDKDF (reference sequence).

The table lists this clonotype with many counts. The chain couples TRBV9 to TRBJ1-3, with TRBD1 as a possible D gene (5 bases). Germline V lookup: CDR1 SGDLS, CDR2 YYNGEE. Trimming took off 3 bases at V and 1 base at J, with 17 bases between the two ends. The CDR3 is 17 residues long. The CDR3 DNA follows: TGTGCCAGCAGCGAGGGTCGAGGGGTGACTTCTGGAAACACCATATATTTT. This gives the protein CASSEGRGVTSGNTIYF. Based on the CDR3 plus reference TRBV9 and TRBJ1-3, the full variable domain is DSGVTQTPKHLITATGQRVTLRCSPRSGDLSVYWYQQSLDQGLQFLIQYYNGEERAKGNILERFSAQQFPDLHSELNLSSLELGDSALYFCASSEGRGVTSGNTIYFGEGSWLTVV.